This TCR beta chain comes out of a study of T cell responses to AZD1222 COVID-19 vaccine. Study results and limitations: Vaccination with two AZD1222 doses was followed by a rise in Spike-specific TCR breadth and depth. There were repertoire samples only from the period after the peak T cell response.

The data were produced by immunoSEQ multiplex PCR, yet TCRdb's version contains in-frame clones alone and is incomplete. The table has tens of thousands of clones, roughly 85% seen once. A remark on this clone: What it binds is unknown.

Recipients boosted at about 4 weeks or about 12 weeks are pooled. This clonotype was sampled from an adult who received the AZD1222 COVID-19 vaccine. Material: peripheral blood, obtained 28 days after the second AZD1222 dose.

This chain's CDR3 is CASTLAGAGGETQYF. The CDR3 region has the DNA TGTGCCAGCACCTTAGCGGGGGCTGGGGGAGAGACCCAGTACTTC. The chain links TRBV28 to TRBJ2-5; 9 nucleotides align to TRBD2. The trim removed 7 bases at V and 4 bases at J, leaving 10 bases unmatched. Germline CDR1 is MDHEN and CDR2 is SYDVKM. The CDR3 consists of 15 residues.